This TCR beta chain was obtained from a study of cytomegalovirus exposure and HLA in healthy donors (dated by TCRdb to 2017 to 2019). Study-level background: According to an earlier analysis of 450 to 650 of the donors, 200 million or so T cells yielded some 120 million unique TCR beta sequences and around 280 Gb of sequence data. An early release covering over 500 HLA-typed donors comprised about 310 gigabases of sequencing data and some 79 million unique TCR sequences. The genetic ancestry cluster associated with self-reported Caucasian donors included 65% to 90% of the roughly 400 genotyped donors. The study aimed to test whether cataloging public T cell receptors could reveal signatures of past pathogen exposure. The study used immunosequencing to profile the T cell repertoires of approximately 630 subjects and linked those repertoires to cytomegalovirus serostatus. Besides the first cohort of 500 to 700 subjects, a separate validation cohort made up of 120 different subjects was used. High-throughput TCR immunosequencing, statistical association of individual TCRs with disease status, and machine learning were combined to predict cytomegalovirus infection status. A later analysis re-analyzed previously published TCR beta repertoires from roughly 630 donors and added high-resolution HLA genotyping to study TCR occurrence patterns. Rather than using new phenotypic data, the later analysis identified candidate immune exposures from TCR beta sequences and from how often those sequences occurred across donors. An earlier analysis of around 580 of the donors used high-throughput TCR beta sequencing to judge whether each TCR beta V gene segment behaved as functional or pseudogenic. Donor age, sex, ethnicity and CMV serostatus were collected together with the repertoire data. In a later genetic analysis, genome-wide SNP genotypes for about 65% of the roughly 670 donors were used, and that subset was treated as a discovery cohort. All discovery cohort repertoires had been generated using a single sequencing platform. HLA typing covered class I and class II loci at four-digit resolution. The number of typed donors differed by locus: about 629-630 for A, B, C, DRB1 and DQB1; approximately 530 for DQA1; 606 for DPA1; and about 450 for DPB1. Because of strong linkage in the cohort, five DR-DQ haplotypes were treated as single units for association and clustering. On average, around 230,000 unique TCR beta nucleotide sequences were sequenced per donor among about 400 genotyped donors of the cohort, with roughly 18% of those sequences being non-productive. Points the paper makes about the study in general: The sequencing pipeline was judged likely to have produced a cluster of highly shared sequence variants as a technical artifact. V-gene and J-gene trimming of TCR beta chains was associated with a missense DCLRE1C variant in a later genetic analysis, and the association was replicated in an independent cohort. The classifier was reported to diagnose cytomegalovirus status with high specificity and sensitivity in both the original cohort and the validation cohort. A few of the identified cytomegalovirus-associated TCR beta chains were confirmed in vitro to be specific for cytomegalovirus antigens. A later analysis found that TCR association rates varied across HLA loci, with DRB1 alleles showing the most associated TCRs and HLA-C alleles the fewest. Compared with equally common non-associated chains, HLA-associated TCR beta chains in a later analysis were more clonally expanded and had lower generation probabilities. In a later analysis, over 15,000 TCR beta sequences were associated with specific HLA alleles at a false discovery rate of 0.05. The earlier analysis of 587 of the donors excluded roughly 17 rarely observed V segments, including chromosome 9 orphons, because counts were too low. For the cohort, immune exposure information was limited to CMV serostatus. Presence/absence analyses assumed roughly uniform sequencing depth across donors, an assumption that may not hold. HLA typing was unavailable for some donors at each locus, so association tests used only the typed subset. In an earlier analysis of 587 of the donors, most TCR beta V segments appeared in productive rearrangements about 90% or about 30% of the time, broadly matching IMGT annotations. This cohort had only TCR beta chains sequenced, and the lack of alpha or paired-chain data limited which features could be detected. In the study, some 160 TCR beta chains were listed as associated with cytomegalovirus. Most CMV-associated TCR beta chains appeared to be HLA-restricted in a later analysis, and the HLA associations seemed to be driven largely by CMV exposure. The authors suggested that the approach could potentially be generalized to other disease states and immunological phenotypes. Several of the top co-occurrence clusters appeared to be linked to parvovirus B19, influenza, CMV and Epstein-Barr virus, according to a later analysis. When HLA alleles, especially DR and DQ, strongly co-occurred, attributing TCR associations to individual alleles was difficult. Linkage disequilibrium might explain the correlated functional status among segregating V segments, but an unknown experimental factor could not be ruled out. Across donors, most TCR sequences were observed very rarely, whereas some public TCRs were present in many individuals. A further reported finding was that TCR beta sequences accurately predicted the HLA-A and HLA-B alleles for most subjects in the first cohort. In a later genetic analysis, fewer N-insertions in productive TCRs were reported among donors in an Asian-associated ancestry cluster than the 666-donor mean.

This clone was recorded once. Its binding antigen is unknown. No clone much larger than this one lies a single base away; base qualities are absent. The cohort was made up of under 800 healthy bone marrow donors. All cohort members were sampled while nominally healthy, although unrecorded immune exposures were likely present. The donor was CMV seropositive and was included in the group of approximately 310 seropositive cohort members. A peripheral blood sample was provided by each donor, and peripheral blood mononuclear cells were used for TCR beta sequencing. The Qiagen DNeasy Blood Extraction Kit was used to extract genomic DNA from the blood cell samples. Library preparation employed the immunoSEQ multiplex PCR assay. A mixture of 60 forward primers for TCR Vbeta segments and 13 reverse primers for TCR Jbeta segments was used in the multiplex PCR. A multiplex PCR assay on genomic DNA amplified the CDR3 region of rearranged TCR beta genes. The Illumina HiSeq System was used to sequence the amplified TCR beta libraries as 87-base-pair reads. The authors' pipeline ran thus. Across the 500 to 750 repertoires, a later analysis counted approximately 83 million unique TCR beta chains, some 11 million of which were shared by at least two donors. A nearest-neighbor algorithm error-corrected the raw reads and collapsed the reads into unique sequences, merging closely related sequences to remove PCR and sequencing errors. V, D and J gene segments were assigned by aligning CDR3 sequences to IMGT reference sequences. For a sequence to be retained, at least a six-nucleotide match to both a V gene segment and a J gene segment was required. Rearrangements were called productive when the CDR3 lacked stop codons and stayed in frame with V and J; all others were non-productive. CDR3 was defined according to IMGT convention as the region running from the second conserved V-encoded cysteine to the conserved J-encoded phenylalanine. The earlier analysis of some 550 of the donors excluded any sequence lacking an unambiguous match to a single V gene segment. An earlier analysis of under 750 of the donors called V segments functional above 56.7% productive rearrangements and segregating when the between-donor standard deviation exceeded 5%. To diagnose cytomegalovirus status from the catalog of TCR beta chain sequences, a statistical classification framework was built. In a later analysis, V and J genes were assigned by comparing TCR nucleotide sequences against IMGT/GENE-DB human TR gene sequences. In a later analysis, CDR3 sequences and most-parsimonious VDJ recombination scenarios were assigned using the TCRdist pipeline. In a later analysis, each TCR beta chain was defined by its CDR3 amino acid sequence together with its V-gene family, and reads lacking a unique V-gene family were excluded. In a later analysis, some 600 highly shared, low-generation-probability nucleotide sequences were removed to address suspected cross-contamination and a sequencing artifact. In a later analysis, a clonal expansion index for each public chain was calculated from normalized within-repertoire ranks of inferred template counts. In a later analysis, generation probabilities were computed with a VDJ recombination model fitted to out-of-frame rearrangements, and the resulting probabilities were checked against IGoR. Hypergeometric tests were used in a later analysis to score TCR-TCR, TCR-HLA and TCR-CMV co-occurrence, with a repertoire-size bias correction applied to the TCR pairs. In a later analysis, false discovery rates were estimated by permuting HLA or CMV assignments 20 times. In a later analysis, co-occurring TCRs were grouped using DBSCAN, and TCRdist sequence similarity was added for clustering within HLA-allele-positive subsets. For co-occurrence clustering, repertoires with fewer than 30,000 or more than 120,000 public chains were excluded, along with five or six repertoires with anomalous nucleotide sharing. Here the immuneACCESS table is served through TCRdb, limited to in-frame sequences with V and J called. Missing clones are a known gap in these copies; in checked studies unresolved V genes cover under half, and the rest lacks a known reason. The V and J calls and clone size were taken over from that table, and D and trimming were inferred from the DNA. The sample table records roughly 100,000 clones; about four fifths of these occur just once. The ten biggest clones cover over 5% of the sample.

The sequencing sample was made of PBMCs. The source of this sequence is a woman aged 18 to 35 in good health and CMV-seropositive.

Read as DNA, the sequence is TGTGCCAGCAGCTTCGTCCTCACAGCGGGAGACTCCTACGAGCAGTACTTC. This sequence encodes CASSFVLTAGDSYEQYF. Recombination linked TRBV7-9 to TRBJ2-7; 8 central nucleotides agree with TRBD2. V has 3 bases trimmed and J has 0 bases trimmed; junction bases matching no gene number 10. Taken from cysteine to phenylalanine, the CDR3 has 17 residues. Left in the record is the CDR3 DNA by itself, 51 bases read in frame from the first base. CDR1 is given as SEHNR and CDR2 as FQNEAQ, both from the germline V gene (reference sequence).